This T cell receptor (beta chain) was identified during a study of T-cell memory formation after mild COVID-19. From germline, CDR1 is MGHRA and CDR2 YSYEKL. The CDR3 is 18 residues long. V was clipped by 0 bases and J by 9 bases; unmatched bases: 13. Findings and caveats of the study: Unconfirmed was the SARS-CoV-2 specificity of second-wave clones that peaked on day 37. In pre-infection memory, a portion of responding clones appeared, which suggested that cross-reactive memory joined. CD4+ contracting clones lay mainly in CM and EM, CD8+ ones in EMRA. While clones contracting from day 15 to 85 were balanced between CD4 and CD8, later expanders leaned CD4+.

As for this clonotype: Its specificity is unknown.

TCRdb re-derived calls from the 5' RACE reads in MiXCR, one entry per CDR3 protein. Here the sample spans about 270,000 distinct CDR3 sequences, around 15% being singletons. Input material: PBMCs or a T cell subset sorted from them (not recorded which). The chain carries TRBV4-1 and TRBJ1-6, with TRBD1 matching 8 bases. This clonotype was sampled from a young man who had mild COVID-19 (a few samples of this study predate the infection). Cell type and time point are not known. The DNA of the CDR3 is TGCGCCAGCAGCCAAGATAAGGCATGGCAGGGGGCATTTTCACCCCTCCACTTT. It encodes CASSQDKAWQGAFSPLHF.